The subject of this entry is one T cell receptor beta chain. Antigen unknown. Germline V gives CDR1 LNHNV, CDR2 YYDKDF (reference sequence). The CDR3 totals 17 residues. V lost 1 base to trimming and J lost 0 bases; unmatched junction nucleotides: 2. PCR involved 60 Vbeta and 13 Jbeta primers. Original processing notes: Later, roughly 80 million unique TCR beta chains were counted in an analysis, and some 11 million of them were shared. The assay was immunoSEQ multiplex PCR, and TCRdb's table has in-frame clones only and misses some. V and J calls and clone size follow that table, whereas D and trimming were derived from the DNA. The top ten clones hold 1.6% of a sample with about 59,000 clones, about 83% of them seen once. This entry belongs to a study of cytomegalovirus exposure and HLA in healthy donors. At the level of the study: Genetic ancestry analysis placed under 90% of the 400 or so donors that were genotyped in the Caucasian-associated cluster. General study results and limits: A later analysis linked more than 15,000 TCR beta sequences to HLA alleles at 0.05 false discovery rate.

Although they were nominally healthy when sampled, donors likely had unrecorded immune exposures. This sequence was found in a human donor in good health. Source material: PBMCs. The gene calls are TRBV15 and TRBJ2-1; 11 positions agree with TRBD2. CDR3 in amino acids: CATSRGGLADSYNEQFF. CDR3 nucleotides: TGTGCCACCAGCAGAGGGGGACTAGCGGACTCCTACAATGAGCAGTTCTTC.